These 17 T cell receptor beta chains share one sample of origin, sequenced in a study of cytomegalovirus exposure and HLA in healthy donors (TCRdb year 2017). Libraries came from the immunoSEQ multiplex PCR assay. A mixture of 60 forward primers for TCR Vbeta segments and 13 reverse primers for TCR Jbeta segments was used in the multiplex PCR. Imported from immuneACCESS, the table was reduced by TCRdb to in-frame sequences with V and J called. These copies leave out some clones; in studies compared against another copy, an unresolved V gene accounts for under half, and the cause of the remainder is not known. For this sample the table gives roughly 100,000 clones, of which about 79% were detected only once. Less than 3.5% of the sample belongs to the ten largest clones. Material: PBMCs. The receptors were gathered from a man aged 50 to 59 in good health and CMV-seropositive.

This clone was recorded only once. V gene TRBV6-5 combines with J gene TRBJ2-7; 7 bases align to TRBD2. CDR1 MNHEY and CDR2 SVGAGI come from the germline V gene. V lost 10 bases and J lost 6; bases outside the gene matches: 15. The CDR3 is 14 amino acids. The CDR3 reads CATRRALGRGEQYF. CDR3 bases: TGTGCCACTCGCCGGGCCTTGGGGAGGGGCGAGCAGTACTTC.

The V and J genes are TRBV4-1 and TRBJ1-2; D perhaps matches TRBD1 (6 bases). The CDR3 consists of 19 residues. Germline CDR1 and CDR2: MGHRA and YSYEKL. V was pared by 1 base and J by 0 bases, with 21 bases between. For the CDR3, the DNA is TGCGCCAGCAGCCAAGTCCCCTGGAAAGACAGGCGAGCTAACTATGGCTACACCTTC. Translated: CASSQVPWKDRRANYGYTF.

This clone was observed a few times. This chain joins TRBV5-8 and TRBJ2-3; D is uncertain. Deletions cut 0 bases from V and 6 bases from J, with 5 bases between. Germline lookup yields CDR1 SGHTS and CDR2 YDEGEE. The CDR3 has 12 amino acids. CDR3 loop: CASSLARDTQYF. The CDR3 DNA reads TGTGCCAGCAGCTTGGCCCGGGATACGCAGTATTTT. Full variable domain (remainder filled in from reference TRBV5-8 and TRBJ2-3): EAGVTQSPTHLIKTRGQQATLRCSPISGHTSVYWYQQALGLGLQFLLWYDEGEERNRGNFPPRFSGRQFPNYSSELNVNALELEDSALYLCASSLARDTQYFGPGTRLTVL.

This chain's CDR3 is CASLPQGGFLDYGYTF. The CDR3 nucleotides are TGTGCCAGCCTTCCCCAGGGGGGCTTTTTGGACTATGGCTACACCTTC. The J gene is TRBJ1-2, the V gene TRBV2; 7 bases are shared with TRBD1. Looked up from germline, CDR1 is SNHLY and CDR2 is FYNNEI. The CDR3 has 16 residues. Trimming at V came to 8 bases and at J to 3 bases, leaving 15 bases not matched to a gene.

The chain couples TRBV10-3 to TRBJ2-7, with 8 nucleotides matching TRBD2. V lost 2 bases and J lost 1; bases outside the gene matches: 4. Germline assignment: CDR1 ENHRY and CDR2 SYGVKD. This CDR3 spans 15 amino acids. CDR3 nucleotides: TGTGCCATCAGTGAGGGTAGCGGGGCTTCCTACGAGCAGTACTTC. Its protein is CAISEGSGASYEQYF.

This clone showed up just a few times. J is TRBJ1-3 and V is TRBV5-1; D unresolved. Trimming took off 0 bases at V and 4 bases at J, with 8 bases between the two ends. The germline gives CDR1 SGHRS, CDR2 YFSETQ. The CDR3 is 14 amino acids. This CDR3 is CASSLDSRGNTIYF. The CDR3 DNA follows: TGCGCCAGCAGCTTGGACAGTAGAGGAAACACCATATATTTT.

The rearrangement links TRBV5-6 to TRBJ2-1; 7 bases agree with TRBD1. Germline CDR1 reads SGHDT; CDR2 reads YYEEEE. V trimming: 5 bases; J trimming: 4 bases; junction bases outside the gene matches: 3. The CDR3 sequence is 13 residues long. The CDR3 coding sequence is TGTGCCAGCAGACCGGGACAGTACAATGAGCAGTTCTTC. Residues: CASRPGQYNEQFF.

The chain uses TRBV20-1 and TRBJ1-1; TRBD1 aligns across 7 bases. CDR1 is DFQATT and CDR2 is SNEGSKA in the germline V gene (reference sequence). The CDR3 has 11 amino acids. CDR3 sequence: CSVTGKEGAFF. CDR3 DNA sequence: TGCAGCGTGACAGGGAAGGAGGGAGCTTTCTTT.

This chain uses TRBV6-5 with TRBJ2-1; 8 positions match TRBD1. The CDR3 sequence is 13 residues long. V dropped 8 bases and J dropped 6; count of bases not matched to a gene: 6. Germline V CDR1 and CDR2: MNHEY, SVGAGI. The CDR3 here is CASGDRGGNEQFF. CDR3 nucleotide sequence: TGTGCCAGCGGAGACAGGGGCGGCAATGAGCAGTTCTTC.

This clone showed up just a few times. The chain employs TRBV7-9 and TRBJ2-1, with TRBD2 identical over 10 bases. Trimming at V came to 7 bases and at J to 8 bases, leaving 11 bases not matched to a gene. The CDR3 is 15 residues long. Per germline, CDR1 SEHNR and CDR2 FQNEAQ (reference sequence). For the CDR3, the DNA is TGTGCCAGCACCAGTAGCGGGAGGAATGTGGATGAGCAGTTCTTC. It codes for CASTSSGRNVDEQFF.

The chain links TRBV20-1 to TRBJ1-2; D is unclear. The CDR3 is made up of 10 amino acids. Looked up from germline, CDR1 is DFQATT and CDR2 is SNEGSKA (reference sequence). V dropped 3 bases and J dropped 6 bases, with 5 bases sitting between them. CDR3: CSASFHGYTF. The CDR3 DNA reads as TGCAGTGCTAGCTTCCATGGCTACACCTTC.

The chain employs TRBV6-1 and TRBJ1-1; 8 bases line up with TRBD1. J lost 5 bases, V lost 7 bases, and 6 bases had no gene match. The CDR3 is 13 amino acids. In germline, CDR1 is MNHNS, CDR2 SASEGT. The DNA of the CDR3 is TGTGCCAGCACGACAGGGGTCCATACTGAAGCTTTCTTT. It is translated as CASTTGVHTEAFF.

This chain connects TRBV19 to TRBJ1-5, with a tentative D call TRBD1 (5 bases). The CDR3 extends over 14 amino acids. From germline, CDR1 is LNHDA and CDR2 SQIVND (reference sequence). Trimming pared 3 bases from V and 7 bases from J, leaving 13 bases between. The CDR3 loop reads CASSIQGRGQPQHF. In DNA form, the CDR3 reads TGTGCCAGTAGTATTCAGGGTAGAGGACAGCCCCAGCATTTT.

The CDR3 protein is CASSRTSWGAEQYF. In nucleotides, the CDR3 is TGTGCCAGCAGTAGGACTAGCTGGGGGGCCGAGCAGTACTTC. This rearrangement joins TRBV6-5 to TRBJ2-7; 8 positions agree with TRBD2. Per the germline V gene, CDR1 is MNHEY and CDR2 is SVGAGI. With 5 bases clipped from V and 6 bases from J, the junction kept 9 bases outside the gene matches. The CDR3 sequence is 14 residues long.

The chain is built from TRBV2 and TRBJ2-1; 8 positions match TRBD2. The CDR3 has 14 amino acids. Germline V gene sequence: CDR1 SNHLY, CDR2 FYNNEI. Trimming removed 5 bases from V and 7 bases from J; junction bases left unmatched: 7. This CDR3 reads CASSREGLGNEQFF. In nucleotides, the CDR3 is TGTGCCAGCAGTCGGGAGGGCCTGGGGAATGAGCAGTTCTTC.

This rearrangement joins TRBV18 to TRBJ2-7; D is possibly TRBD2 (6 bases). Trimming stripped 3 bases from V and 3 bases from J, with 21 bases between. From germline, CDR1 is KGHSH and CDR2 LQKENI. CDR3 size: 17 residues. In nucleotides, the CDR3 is TGTGCCAGCTCACCCCCCCCAGGTTTGGAGCGGGTCTACGAGCAGTACTTC. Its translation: CASSPPPGLERVYEQYF.

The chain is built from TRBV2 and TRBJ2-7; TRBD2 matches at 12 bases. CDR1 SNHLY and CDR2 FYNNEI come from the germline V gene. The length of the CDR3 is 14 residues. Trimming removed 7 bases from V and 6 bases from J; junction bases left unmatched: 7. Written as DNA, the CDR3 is TGTGCCAGCACTCTAAGACTAGCGGGAGCCGAGCAGTACTTC. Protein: CASTLRLAGAEQYF.